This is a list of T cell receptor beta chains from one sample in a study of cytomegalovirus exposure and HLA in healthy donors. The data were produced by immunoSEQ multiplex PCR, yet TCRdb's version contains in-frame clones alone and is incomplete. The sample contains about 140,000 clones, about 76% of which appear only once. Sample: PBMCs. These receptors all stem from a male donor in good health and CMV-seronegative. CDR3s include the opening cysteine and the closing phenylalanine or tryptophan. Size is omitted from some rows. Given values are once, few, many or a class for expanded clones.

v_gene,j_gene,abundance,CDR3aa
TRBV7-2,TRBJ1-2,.,CASSPSQGNYGYTF
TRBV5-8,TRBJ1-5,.,CASSPETGWSNQPQHF
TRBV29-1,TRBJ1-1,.,CSVGAKTLSEAFF
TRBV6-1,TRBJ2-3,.,CASISGDRTDTQYF
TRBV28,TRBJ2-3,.,CATETSGRTDTQYF
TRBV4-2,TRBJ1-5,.,CASSQAPLGGFGNQPQHF
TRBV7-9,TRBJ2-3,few,CASSYNRDRGRTDTQYF
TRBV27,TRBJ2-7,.,CASSFSGGPSWNF
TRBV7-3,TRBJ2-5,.,CASSLAGARETQYF
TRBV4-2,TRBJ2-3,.,CASSQDREGTDTQYF
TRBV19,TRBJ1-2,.,CASSIGGSNYGYTF
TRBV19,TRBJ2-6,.,CASSRQTPSGANVLTF
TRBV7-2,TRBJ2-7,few,CASSLSGGSNSYEQYF
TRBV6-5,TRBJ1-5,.,CASSYEQESNQPQHF
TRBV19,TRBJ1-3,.,CASSDAGQLSGNTIYF
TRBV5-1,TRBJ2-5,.,CASSPGGLAGKETQYF
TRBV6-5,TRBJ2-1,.,CASTPGLAFPGIF
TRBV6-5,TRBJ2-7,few,CASSLQGGYEQYF
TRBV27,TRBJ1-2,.,CASSFGPTGGGYTF
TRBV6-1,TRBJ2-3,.,CASYSGLAGVNTQYF
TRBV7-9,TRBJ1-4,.,CASSLAGGVGEKLFF
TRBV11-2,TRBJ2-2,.,CASSPSRQGSNTGELFF